A single sample gave rise to the 14 T cell receptor beta chains below, sequenced in a study of T-cell reconstitution after alpha-beta-depleted transplantation in children. Unique molecular identifiers were incorporated into the prepared TCRbeta library. Via MiXCR, TCRdb re-called the PCR reads, giving one row per CDR3 protein. This sample has under 250,000 distinct CDR3 sequences, with more than 15% found just once. Source: PBMCs, mostly from graft donor cells, taken 360 days after TCRalphabeta/CD19-depleted stem cell transplant. These receptors were obtained from a male patient under 10 years old who had a stem cell transplant for acute lymphoblastic leukemia, so the T cells may come from the graft donor.

In its sample, this clonotype was seen once. This chain joins TRBV28 and TRBJ1-5; D is possibly TRBD1 (5 bases). Germline V gene lookup returns CDR1 MDHEN and CDR2 SYDVKM. V was shortened by 2 bases and J by 3 bases, with 8 bases between the two germline ends. The CDR3 is 14 residues long. The CDR3 is CASSLRGDNQPQHF. CDR3 DNA: TGTGCCAGCAGTTTACGGGGGGACAATCAGCCCCAGCATTTT.

The chain links TRBV5-6 to TRBJ2-3; D remains unclear. Trimming stripped 5 bases from V and 2 bases from J, with 15 bases between. The germline gives CDR1 SGHDT, CDR2 YYEEEE. The CDR3 has 15 amino acids. The CDR3 sequence: CASSYSQFFTDTQYF. The CDR3 bases are TGTGCCAGCAGTTACAGCCAGTTCTTCACAGATACGCAGTATTTT.

The chain employs TRBV30 and TRBJ1-1; TRBD1 is a possible D gene (5 bases). The germline gives CDR1 GTSNPN, CDR2 SVGIG (reference sequence). The CDR3 spans 13 residues. Written as DNA, the CDR3 is TGTGCGGGGGGAGGTAGGGAAGCGGCTGAAGCTTTCTTT. Its protein is CAGGGREAAEAFF.

The chain has TRBV12-3 or TRBV12-4 and TRBJ2-3; TRBD2 matches at 8 bases. The CDR3 runs 13 residues. Trimming removed 6 bases from V and 4 bases from J; junction bases left unmatched: 3. The CDR3 is CASRSGGPDTQYF. DNA of the CDR3: TGTGCCAGCAGGTCGGGGGGGCCAGATACGCAGTATTTT.

This clonotype has a count of ten or more. The CDR3: CASNPGRSSYEQYF. In DNA, the CDR3 is TGTGCCAGCAATCCGGGACGGAGTTCCTACGAGCAGTACTTC. The chain carries TRBV27 and TRBJ2-7, with D perhaps matching TRBD1 or TRBD2 (5 bases each). The ends were cut back, 7 bases at V and 1 base at J, with 14 bases in the middle. The CDR3 totals 14 residues. The germline V gene encodes CDR1 MNHEY and CDR2 SMNVEV (reference sequence).

This rearrangement joins TRBV18 to TRBJ2-3; weak D call: TRBD1 (6 bases). The CDR3 contains 15 residues. With 1 base removed from V and 5 bases from J, the gap between germline ends came to 13 bases. Germline CDR1 KGHSH, CDR2 LQKENI. In nucleotides, the CDR3 is TGTGCCAGCTCACCACAACCCAGGGGTGAAGATACGCAGTATTTT. This translates into CASSPQPRGEDTQYF.

This clonotype was seen only a few times. V is TRBV5-1 and J is TRBJ1-1; 9 positions match TRBD1. The CDR3 has 15 amino acids. V gave up 4 bases and J gave up 4 bases; unmatched junction bases: 8. Germline V CDR1 and CDR2: SGHRS, YFSETQ. CDR3 in DNA: TGCGCCAGCAGCAGCGAGGGACAGGGTTTCACTGAAGCTTTCTTT. Amino acid sequence: CASSSEGQGFTEAFF. The full variable domain, its missing parts supplied by reference TRBV5-1 and TRBJ1-1, is KAGVTQTPRYLIKTRGQQVTLSCSPISGHRSVSWYQQTPGQGLQFLFEYFSETQRNKGNFPGRFSGRQFSNSRSEMNVSTLELGDSALYLCASSSEGQGFTEAFFGQGTRLTVV.

V gene TRBV28 combines with J gene TRBJ2-5; D might be TRBD2 (5 bases). Germline V gives CDR1 MDHEN, CDR2 SYDVKM. V was clipped by 1 base and J by 2 bases, with 11 bases between them. The CDR3 spans 15 residues. CDR3: CASSLYERLQETQYF. Written as DNA, the CDR3 is TGTGCCAGCAGTTTATATGAACGACTACAAGAGACCCAGTACTTC.

This clonotype has a count of ten or more. In DNA form, the CDR3 reads TGTGCCAGCAGTTACTCGATATCTCTTAGAGGTCTCGGTGAGGTTACGCAGTATTTT. This gives the protein CASSYSISLRGLGEVTQYF. The chain joins TRBV6-2 or TRBV6-3 to TRBJ2-3, with D unresolved. V lost 0 bases and J 8 bases, leaving 27 bases between the germline ends. Germline-derived CDR1 and CDR2 are MNHEY and SVGEGT. The CDR3 totals 19 residues.

The V gene is TRBV11-2, the J gene TRBJ2-6, with 10 bases matching TRBD1. The V segment lost 3 bases and the J segment 2 bases; nucleotides outside the gene matches: 10. The CDR3 has 19 residues. Per germline, CDR1 SGHAT and CDR2 FQNNGV. In DNA, the CDR3 is TGTGCCAGCAGCTTGCTCGGACAGGGGGTAACTGCTGGGGCCAACGTCCTGACTTTC. This gives the protein CASSLLGQGVTAGANVLTF.

This clonotype was recorded many times. The CDR3 bases are TGTGCCACCAAGCTAGCGGATACTAGCACAGATACGCAGTATTTT. Its translation: CATKLADTSTDTQYF. The chain employs TRBV15 and TRBJ2-3; 7 nucleotides line up with TRBD2. Germline assignment: CDR1 LNHNV and CDR2 YYDKDF (reference sequence). This CDR3 has 15 amino acids. Losses at the gene ends were 7 bases for V and 0 bases for J; bases not matched to a gene: 7.

This clonotype showed up just a few times. The chain uses TRBV6-5 and TRBJ1-1, with D possibly being TRBD1 (6 bases). The ends were cut back, 3 bases at V and 1 base at J, with 9 bases in the middle. CDR1 and CDR2 (germline): MNHEY, SVGAGI. There are 14 residues in the CDR3. This CDR3 reads CASSYEDRNTEAFF. The CDR3 DNA sequence: TGTGCCAGCAGTTATGAGGACAGGAACACTGAAGCTTTCTTT.

This clonotype was seen more than once but under ten times. The rearrangement joins TRBV5-1 to TRBJ2-7; TRBD1 matches at 8 bases. Trimming cost V 3 bases and J 4 bases; bases outside gene matches: 6. Germline assignment: CDR1 SGHRS and CDR2 YFSETQ. CDR3 length equals 14 residues. The CDR3 nucleotides are TGCGCCAGCAGCTCCGGACAGGGAATGTACGAGCAGTACTTC. Amino acid sequence: CASSSGQGMYEQYF.

There are many counts of this clonotype. The chain carries TRBV12-3 or TRBV12-4 and TRBJ1-5; 8 bases align to TRBD1. Unmatched junction bases numbered 6, after V lost 7 bases and J lost 4 bases. The CDR3 is 14 amino acids. The CDR3 reads CASTWGQENQPQHF. CDR3 nucleotides: TGTGCCAGCACCTGGGGACAGGAGAATCAGCCCCAGCATTTT.